Presented here are 6 T cell receptor beta chains from one specimen sequenced in a study of OX40 agonist ivuxolimab in advanced cancers. Assay: immunoSEQ multiplex PCR; the TCRdb copy retains only in-frame clones and omits some. The sample records tens of thousands of clones, around 84% being singletons. The source was CD4+ or CD8+ T cells sorted from blood, collected in a trial of the OX40 agonist ivuxolimab. These TCRs come from an adult with an advanced solid tumor such as melanoma, head and neck, liver or kidney cancer.

The CDR3 DNA reads as TGTGCCAGCAGCCCGATCCAGGTTCTCTCCTACAATGAGCAGTTCTTC. Translating gives CASSPIQVLSYNEQFF. V and J are TRBV5-8 and TRBJ2-1; D not certain. The germline V and J ends were trimmed by 4 bases and 0 bases, with 14 bases remaining between them. This CDR3 comprises 16 residues. CDR1 SGHTS and CDR2 YDEGEE come from the germline V gene.

This chain joins TRBV25-1 and TRBJ2-5; D unclear. This CDR3 comprises 12 residues. The V and J ends lost 5 bases and 3 bases respectively, with 7 bases between them. Germline assignment: CDR1 MGHDK and CDR2 SYGVNS. The DNA of the CDR3 is TGTGCCAGCAGTAAGGCTAAAGAGACCCAGTACTTC. Translating gives CASSKAKETQYF.

This chain links TRBV18 with TRBJ2-2, with 10 bases matching TRBD1. This CDR3 has 16 residues. Per the germline V gene, CDR1 is KGHSH and CDR2 is LQKENI. V dropped 4 bases and J dropped 6; count of bases not matched to a gene: 8. The chain's CDR3 is CASSQTGTGVSGELFF. In DNA, the CDR3 is TGTGCCAGCTCACAAACCGGGACAGGGGTATCCGGGGAGCTGTTTTTT.

The chain employs TRBV10-3 and TRBJ2-1; no clear D. V shed 10 bases and J shed 13 bases, with 20 bases lying between them. Germline lookup yields CDR1 ENHRY and CDR2 SYGVKD. The CDR3 length is 12 residues. The CDR3 protein is CATRPETTSQFF. CDR3 DNA: TGTGCCACCCGACCCGAAACTACTTCACAGTTCTTC.

This chain links TRBV2 with TRBJ1-1, with D possibly being TRBD1 (5 bases). CDR1 is SNHLY, CDR2 FYNNEI, per germline. The V end was cut by 0 bases, the J end by 7 bases, with 12 bases between. The CDR3 has 14 amino acids. In DNA form, the CDR3 reads TGTGCCAGCAGTGAAGCCAGGGTCAACGGTGAAGCTTTCTTT. This codes for CASSEARVNGEAFF. Drawing the rest from reference TRBV2 and TRBJ1-1, the complete variable domain is EPEVTQTPSHQVTQMGQEVILRCVPISNHLYFYWYRQILGQKVEFLVSFYNNEISEKSEIFDDQFSVERPDGSNFTLKIRSTKLEDSAMYFCASSEARVNGEAFFGQGTRLTVV.

This clone was observed a few times. The J gene is TRBJ1-2, the V gene TRBV6-5, with D possibly matching TRBD1 (5 bases). Germline values: CDR1 MNHEY, CDR2 SVGAGI. Deletions cut 4 bases from V and 8 bases from J, with 14 bases between. The CDR3 length is 13 residues. For the CDR3, the DNA is TGTGCCAGCAGTTTCCAGGGCAAAGGAGGCTACACCTTC. It specifies CASSFQGKGGYTF.